The 8 T cell receptor beta chains below all came from one sample that was sequenced in a study of T cells in localized non-small cell lung cancer. Using immunoSEQ multiplex PCR, the repertoire was profiled, and TCRdb retains in-frame clones only, with some absent. The table lists roughly 6,800 clones, 15% of them singletons. The sequences come from normal lung tissue next to the tumor, collected before any cancer treatment. These TCRs come from a male donor older than 55 with stage II squamous cell lung carcinoma.

The CDR3 region is CASRNGLAGDEQFF. In DNA, the CDR3 is TGTGCCAGTAGAAATGGACTAGCGGGTGATGAGCAGTTCTTC. The genes are TRBV19 and TRBJ2-1; TRBD2 matches 11 bases. There are 14 residues in the CDR3. V lost 6 bases and J lost 8; bases outside the gene matches: 6. Germline CDR1 LNHDA, CDR2 SQIVND (reference sequence).

This clone turned up a few times. The chain is built from TRBV2 and TRBJ1-3, with 7 positions matching TRBD1. Germline CDR1 reads SNHLY; CDR2 reads FYNNEI. The CDR3 length is 16 residues. After removal of 1 base from V and 0 bases from J, the junction contained 3 bases not matched to a gene. In nucleotides, the CDR3 is TGTGCCAGCAGTGAAGGGACAGGCAACTCTGGAAACACCATATATTTT. Protein sequence: CASSEGTGNSGNTIYF.

This clone was counted between two and nine times. This chain connects TRBV11-3 to TRBJ2-1; TRBD2 might be the D (7 bases). Germline V gene lookup returns CDR1 SGHNT and CDR2 YENEEA. The CDR3 is made up of 15 amino acids. Trimming removed 3 bases from V and 8 bases from J, with 17 bases in between. CDR3 loop: CASSLWGGPSDEQFF. DNA for the CDR3: TGTGCCAGCAGCTTGTGGGGGGGGCCGTCGGATGAGCAGTTCTTC.

The table lists this clone with a few counts. The CDR3 coding sequence is TGTGCCAGCAGCACTCCCGGACAGGGCACCGGGGAGCTGTTTTTT. Translating gives CASSTPGQGTGELFF. V and J are TRBV11-3 and TRBJ2-2, with 8 bases matching TRBD1. In germline, CDR1 is SGHNT, CDR2 YENEEA. The junction had 6 bases not matched to a gene; V was cut back by 5 bases and J by 4 bases. The CDR3 covers 15 residues.

The genes are TRBV6-8 and TRBJ1-2; 9 bases line up with TRBD1. The V and J ends lost 7 bases and 6 bases, in that order; junction bases with no gene match: 3. The length of the CDR3 is 12 residues. Per germline, CDR1 MNHGY and CDR2 SAAAGT. The CDR3 protein is CASIGQGNGYTF. The CDR3 DNA reads TGTGCCAGCATCGGACAGGGGAATGGCTACACCTTC.

The chain uses TRBV19 and TRBJ2-5; a weak D match, TRBD2 (6 bases). The CDR3 is 13 amino acids. V was pared by 3 bases and J by 5 bases, with 10 bases between. Germline CDR1 reads LNHDA; CDR2 reads SQIVND (reference sequence). CDR3 DNA: TGTGCCAGTAGTATTTTGCTAGCGGAGACCCAGTACTTC. The encoded protein is CASSILLAETQYF.

The chain has TRBV11-3 and TRBJ2-7; D is uncertain. This CDR3 comprises 14 residues. Trimming took off 5 bases at V and 2 bases at J, with 13 bases between the two ends. Germline lookup yields CDR1 SGHNT and CDR2 YENEEA. The CDR3 is CASSAGSSPYEQYF. CDR3 DNA sequence: TGTGCCAGCAGCGCCGGGTCAAGTCCCTACGAGCAGTACTTC.

This clone was recorded many times. The gene calls are TRBV9 and TRBJ2-7; 7 positions match TRBD1. V dropped 4 bases and J dropped 1; count of bases not matched to a gene: 8. This CDR3 is built from 15 residues. CDR1 and CDR2 (germline): SGDLS, YYNGEE. The CDR3 nucleotides are TGTGCCAGCAGCCCCCGACAGGGAACTTCCTACGAGCAGTACTTC. The encoded protein is CASSPRQGTSYEQYF.